A single sample gave rise to the 32 T cell receptor beta chains below, sequenced in a study of graft-versus-host responses after intestinal transplantation. Using immunoSEQ multiplex PCR, the repertoire was profiled, and TCRdb retains in-frame clones only, with some absent. The table records under 100,000 clones, just under 95% of them present only once. These receptors have no known antigen. Sequences were derived from unstimulated CD8+ T cells sorted from spleen or lymph node cells, sampled before transplant. The receptors come from a human donor who was the organ donor for an intestinal transplant.

The chain is built from TRBV6-4 and TRBJ2-7; D might be TRBD2 (6 bases). Trimming cost V 0 bases and J 3 bases, with 12 bases left between them. The germline gives CDR1 MRHNA, CDR2 SNTAGT. This CDR3 spans 15 amino acids. This CDR3 is CASSDSDLASYEQYF. The CDR3 DNA follows: TGTGCCAGCAGTGACTCTGATCTAGCGAGCTACGAGCAGTACTTC.

This sequence joins TRBV7-3 and TRBJ1-2; TRBD1 agrees at 8 bases. The CDR3 has 13 residues. Germline assignment: CDR1 SGHTA and CDR2 FQGTGA. V lost 4 bases and J lost 7; bases outside the gene matches: 5. The CDR3 protein is CASSYGQGSGYTF. The CDR3 DNA reads as TGTGCCAGCAGCTACGGACAGGGAAGTGGCTACACCTTC.

The rearrangement joins TRBV4-3 to TRBJ1-1; 12 nucleotides line up with TRBD1. The CDR3 loop spans 16 amino acids. CDR1 and CDR2 (germline): LGHNA, YSLEER. With 3 bases clipped from V and 0 bases from J, the junction kept 2 bases outside the gene matches. The CDR3 DNA is TGCGCCAGCAGCCAGGGACAGGGGGCTCTGAACACTGAAGCTTTCTTT. It specifies CASSQGQGALNTEAFF.

V usage is TRBV11-2 and J usage is TRBJ1-2, with 7 bases aligning to TRBD1. The V and J ends lost 1 base and 8 bases, in that order; junction bases with no gene match: 7. The CDR3 sequence is 14 residues long. Germline-derived CDR1 and CDR2 are SGHAT and FQNNGV. CDR3 sequence: CASSLGTGWRGYTF. CDR3 sequence (DNA): TGTGCCAGCAGCTTAGGGACAGGATGGCGCGGCTACACCTTC.

The V gene is TRBV7-8, the J gene TRBJ2-2; D uncertain. There are 11 residues in the CDR3. CDR1 is SGHVS and CDR2 is FQNEAQ in the germline V gene. Trimming pared 7 bases from V and 7 bases from J, leaving 7 bases between. The chain's CDR3 is CASTRIGELFF. The DNA for the CDR3 is TGTGCCAGCACGAGGATCGGGGAGCTGTTTTTT.

The genes are TRBV7-9 and TRBJ2-5, with D maybe TRBD1 (5 bases). The J call may be in error: the DNA end matches TRBJ2-7 better. There are 13 residues in the CDR3. The germline V gene has CDR1 SEHNR and CDR2 FQNEAQ (reference sequence). The CDR3 DNA reads as TGTGCCAGCAGCCCCGGACATTCCTACGAGCAGTACTTC. Protein sequence: CASSPGHSYEQYF.

On this clone itself: Germline is not matched at one junction end, which may reflect a read error. The J gene is TRBJ2-7, the V gene TRBV27; 8 positions match TRBD2. Per germline, CDR1 MNHEY and CDR2 SMNVEV (reference sequence). The CDR3 runs 15 residues. The CDR3: CASGATSADPYEQCF. The CDR3 DNA is TGTGCCAGCGGAGCGACTAGCGCCGATCCATACGAGCAGTGCTTC.

The chain has TRBV9 and TRBJ2-7, with 7 bases identical to TRBD2. The ends lost 4 bases at V and 0 bases at J; junction bases unmatched: 7. Germline V gene sequence: CDR1 SGDLS, CDR2 YYNGEE. This CDR3 has 15 residues. CDR3 DNA sequence: TGTGCCAGCAGCCCCAGCGGGGACCCCTCCTACGAGCAGTACTTC. It is translated as CASSPSGDPSYEQYF.

The gene calls are TRBV7-8 and TRBJ1-5; tentatively, D is TRBD1 (5 bases). This CDR3 comprises 13 residues. Trimming cost V 1 base and J 5 bases, with 6 bases left between them. The germline V gene encodes CDR1 SGHVS and CDR2 FQNEAQ. CDR3: CASSLVGDQPQHF. Written as DNA, the CDR3 is TGTGCCAGCAGCTTAGTAGGGGATCAGCCCCAGCATTTT.

The chain combines TRBV28 with TRBJ2-3; possibly TRBD1 for D (6 bases). Germline-derived CDR1 and CDR2 are MDHEN and SYDVKM. The ends were cut back, 5 bases at V and 6 bases at J, with 15 bases in the middle. This CDR3 has 14 amino acids. The CDR3 nucleotides read TGTGCCAGCAGTCCTTTAGGGGGTTGGGATACGCAGTATTTT. This translates into CASSPLGGWDTQYF.

This chain joins TRBV6-1 and TRBJ2-6; a possible D gene is TRBD1 (5 bases). CDR1 MNHNS and CDR2 SASEGT come from the germline V gene. V was trimmed by 4 bases and J by 0 bases, leaving 19 bases between them. The CDR3 runs 19 residues. CDR3 loop: CASSAKSLDIYSGANVLTF. DNA of the CDR3: TGTGCCAGCAGTGCGAAGTCGTTGGACATCTACTCTGGGGCCAACGTCCTGACTTTC.

This clone was picked up one time. V and J are TRBV29-1 and TRBJ1-2; D perhaps matches TRBD1 (5 bases). CDR1 and CDR2 (germline): SQVTM, ANQGSEA. CDR3 length: 14 residues. Trimming removed 3 bases at V and 3 bases at J, with 14 bases between. CDR3 loop: CSVDQGTTYYGYTF. CDR3 DNA sequence: TGCAGCGTTGACCAGGGAACGACCTACTATGGCTACACCTTC. Full variable domain (rest looked up from reference TRBV29-1 and TRBJ1-2): SAVISQKPSRDICQRGTSLTIQCQVDSQVTMMFWYRQQPGQSLTLIATANQGSEATYESGFVIDKFPISRPNLTFSTLTVSNMSPEDSSIYLCSVDQGTTYYGYTFGSGTRLTVV.

The CDR3: CASSLGQGHGYEQYF. CDR3 DNA: TGTGCCAGCAGCTTAGGCCAGGGGCACGGCTACGAGCAGTACTTC. The chain joins TRBV7-2 to TRBJ2-7, with D possibly TRBD1 on 6 matching bases. Germline lookup yields CDR1 SGHTA and CDR2 FQGNSA. V lost 1 base, J lost 3 bases, and 13 bases lay in between. This CDR3 has 15 amino acids.

V usage is TRBV7-7 and J usage is TRBJ2-3, with D possibly TRBD2 on 6 matching bases. CDR3 size: 15 residues. Looked up from germline, CDR1 is SSHAT and CDR2 is FNYEAQ (reference sequence). Trimming removed 1 base from V and 1 base from J, with 9 bases in between. The DNA of the CDR3 is TGTGCCAGCAGCTTAGATCCGGGGGGCACAGATACGCAGTATTTT. Amino acid sequence: CASSLDPGGTDTQYF.

The chain joins TRBV7-9 to TRBJ2-5; TRBD1 matches at 7 bases. The CDR3 runs to 13 residues. V lost 3 bases and J lost 6; bases outside the gene matches: 4. Per the germline V gene, CDR1 is SEHNR and CDR2 is FQNEAQ (reference sequence). CDR3 DNA sequence: TGTGCCAGCAGCTTCGACAGGGTACAGACCCAGTACTTC. As protein: CASSFDRVQTQYF.

The V and J genes are TRBV5-4 and TRBJ2-7; 7 nucleotides match TRBD2. V was pared by 0 bases and J by 2 bases, with 14 bases of the junction left unmatched. This CDR3 has 18 residues. Germline assignment: CDR1 SGHNT and CDR2 YYREEE (reference sequence). In nucleotides, the CDR3 is TGTGCCAGCAGCTTGGGTTCAGGGAGGGTTGGGAAAGCCTACGAGCAGTACTTC. Residues: CASSLGSGRVGKAYEQYF. Based on the CDR3 plus reference TRBV5-4 and TRBJ2-7, the full variable domain is ETGVTQSPTHLIKTRGQQVTLRCSSQSGHNTVSWYQQALGQGPQFIFQYYREEENGRGNFPPRFSGLQFPNYSSELNVNALELDDSALYLCASSLGSGRVGKAYEQYFGPGTRLTVT.

In DNA, the CDR3 is TGTGCCAGCAGTTTAACCACAGGGGGTGAGACCCAGTACTTC. It codes for CASSLTTGGETQYF. The chain joins TRBV28 to TRBJ2-5; 8 bases map to TRBD1. Germline V gene lookup returns CDR1 MDHEN and CDR2 SYDVKM. With V trimmed by 2 bases and J by 5 bases, 4 bases remained unmatched. CDR3 length equals 14 residues.

V usage is TRBV7-2 and J usage is TRBJ2-4; 12 bases match TRBD2. After removal of 2 bases from V and 2 bases from J, the junction contained 7 bases not matched to a gene. The CDR3 totals 18 residues. Germline CDR1 SGHTA, CDR2 FQGNSA. The CDR3 bases are TGTGCCAGCAGCTTATCAAGACTAGCGGGGGTTTCCAAAAACATTCAGTACTTC. It encodes CASSLSRLAGVSKNIQYF.

CDR3 sequence reads: CASSPGQGGVDEQFF. Here the CDR3 DNA reads TGTGCCAGCAGCCCCGGACAGGGGGGTGTGGATGAGCAGTTCTTC. The chain carries TRBV11-2 and TRBJ2-1, with 10 bases matching TRBD1. The germline V gene encodes CDR1 SGHAT and CDR2 FQNNGV. The CDR3 contains 15 residues. The V and J ends lost 5 bases and 8 bases, in that order; junction bases with no gene match: 9.

The genes are TRBV5-5 and TRBJ1-1; 9 positions agree with TRBD1. V was clipped by 5 bases and J by 1 base; unmatched bases: 9. The CDR3 spans 16 residues. Germline V CDR1 and CDR2: SGHKS, YYEKEE (reference sequence). CDR3 residues: CASSYSPGQGNTEAFF. CDR3 in DNA: TGTGCCAGCAGTTATAGTCCGGGACAGGGGAACACTGAAGCTTTCTTT.

The chain has TRBV30 and TRBJ1-1, with a possible D match to TRBD1 (6 bases). The CDR3 is made up of 14 amino acids. V lost 2 bases and J 2 bases, leaving 12 bases between the germline ends. Germline CDR1 GTSNPN, CDR2 SVGIG (reference sequence). This CDR3 reads CAWSMGTLNTEAFF. Written as DNA, the CDR3 is TGTGCCTGGAGTATGGGGACACTAAACACTGAAGCTTTCTTT.

This clone came up once. The gene calls are TRBV19 and TRBJ2-5; 13 bases fit TRBD2. CDR1 and CDR2 from the germline V gene are LNHDA and SQIVND (reference sequence). This CDR3 is 16 amino acids long. V lost 3 bases, J lost 4 bases, and 5 bases stayed unmatched. The CDR3 DNA follows: TGTGCCAGTAGTATCCAACTAGCGGGGGGGCCAGAGACCCAGTACTTC. The encoded protein is CASSIQLAGGPETQYF.

Worth noting for this clone: Because the CDR3's place on the DNA is in doubt, the DNA is left out and the CDR3 is given as listed by TCRdb. The chain recombines TRBV2 with TRBJ2-7; the table gives TRBD2 as D, unverified against the DNA. Germline-derived CDR1 and CDR2 are SNHLY and FYNNEI. The CDR3 length equals 13 residues, ends included. The CDR3 sequence is CASGRGRIYEQYF.

The chain recombines TRBV30 with TRBJ1-2; D unresolved. Germline assignment: CDR1 GTSNPN and CDR2 SVGIG (reference sequence). The CDR3 runs to 15 residues. V was clipped by 1 base and J by 4 bases, with 16 bases between them. CDR3: CAWSDLRVPLYGYTF. The CDR3 DNA is TGTGCCTGGAGTGACCTTCGGGTTCCTCTCTATGGCTACACCTTC.

The V gene is TRBV4-2, the J gene TRBJ2-1, with TRBD2 as a possible D gene (5 bases). V was shortened by 0 bases and J by 8 bases, with 23 bases between the two germline ends. The V gene's germline CDR1 is LGHNA and CDR2 YNFKEQ. The CDR3 runs 18 residues. CDR3 nucleotide sequence: TGTGCCAGCAGCCAAGAAGGAAGCGGCAATACCGTCGCATATGAGCAGTTCTTC. Translating it yields CASSQEGSGNTVAYEQFF.

The chain combines TRBV10-3 with TRBJ2-6; possibly TRBD1 for D (6 bases). The CDR3 is 17 amino acids. V lost 10 bases, J lost 1 base, and 20 bases lay in between. Germline loops: CDR1 ENHRY, CDR2 SYGVKD. The CDR3 DNA reads TGTGCCACGGAGTTCCGACAGGAGGCGTCTGGGGCCAACGTCCTGACTTTC. This sequence encodes CATEFRQEASGANVLTF.

V is TRBV9 and J is TRBJ2-5; 10 nucleotides line up with TRBD1. The end of the DNA aligns better with TRBJ2-7, so the J call may be wrong. Germline CDR1 reads SGDLS; CDR2 reads YYNGEE. This CDR3 comprises 14 residues. The CDR3 loop is CASSVGQGAAEQYF. The CDR3 DNA sequence: TGTGCCAGCAGCGTAGGACAGGGGGCTGCCGAGCAGTACTTC.

The V gene is TRBV9, the J gene TRBJ1-1; tentatively, D is TRBD1 (5 bases). Between the trimmed V and J ends, which lost 2 bases and 1 base, there was a span of 9 bases. CDR1 and CDR2 (germline): SGDLS, YYNGEE. CDR3 length: 14 amino acids. CDR3 DNA: TGTGCCAGCAGCGTCGACAGAGCGAACACTGAAGCTTTCTTT. Translating it yields CASSVDRANTEAFF.

CDR3 in DNA: TGCGCCAGCAGCCGACATTTGAACACCGGGGAGCTGTTTTTT. This translates into CASSRHLNTGELFF. This chain connects TRBV4-3 to TRBJ2-2, with D unresolved. This CDR3 is built from 14 residues. Germline CDR1 reads LGHNA; CDR2 reads YSLEER. The V and J ends lost 4 bases and 1 base respectively, with 7 bases between them.

This clone has a single count. The rearrangement uses TRBV7-2 and TRBJ1-2; TRBD1 might be the D (6 bases). Germline CDR1 and CDR2: SGHTA and FQGNSA. The CDR3 has 14 amino acids. Between the trimmed V and J ends, which lost 5 bases and 2 bases, there was a span of 12 bases. This CDR3 reads CASSPRGQNYGYTF. The CDR3 nucleotides are TGTGCCAGCAGCCCCAGGGGACAAAACTATGGCTACACCTTC.

This chain connects TRBV4-3 to TRBJ2-3, with TRBD2 identical over 10 bases. V shed 0 bases and J 4 bases; nucleotides not matched to a gene: 4. The CDR3 runs to 16 residues. Per germline, CDR1 LGHNA and CDR2 YSLEER. CDR3 nucleotide sequence: TGCGCCAGCAGCCAAGACCCAGCGGGGGGGGCAGATACGCAGTATTTT. Protein product: CASSQDPAGGADTQYF.

CDR3 DNA: TGTGCCAGCAGTTCGACCCCCGGACCGTACCGGGAGCAGTACTTC. Encoded protein: CASSSTPGPYREQYF. The chain recombines TRBV6-5 with TRBJ2-5, with D possibly matching TRBD2 (6 bases). Trimming stripped 4 bases from V and 11 bases from J, with 23 bases between. CDR1 is MNHEY and CDR2 is SVGAGI in the germline V gene. CDR3 length equals 15 residues.